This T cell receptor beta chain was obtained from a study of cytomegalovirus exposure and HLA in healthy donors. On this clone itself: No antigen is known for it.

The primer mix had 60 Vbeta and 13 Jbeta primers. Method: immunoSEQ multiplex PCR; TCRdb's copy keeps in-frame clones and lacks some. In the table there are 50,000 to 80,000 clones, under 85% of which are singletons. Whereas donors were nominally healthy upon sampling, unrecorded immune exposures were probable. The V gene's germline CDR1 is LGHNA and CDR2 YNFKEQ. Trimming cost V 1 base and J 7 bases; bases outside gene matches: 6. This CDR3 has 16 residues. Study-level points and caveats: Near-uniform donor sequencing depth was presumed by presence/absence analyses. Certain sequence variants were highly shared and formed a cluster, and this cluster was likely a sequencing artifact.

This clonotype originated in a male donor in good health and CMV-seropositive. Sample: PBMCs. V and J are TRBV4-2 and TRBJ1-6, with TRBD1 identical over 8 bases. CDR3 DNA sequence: TGTGCCAGCAGCCAAGGAGACAGGGGTTTCAATTCACCCCTCCACTTT. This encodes CASSQGDRGFNSPLHF.